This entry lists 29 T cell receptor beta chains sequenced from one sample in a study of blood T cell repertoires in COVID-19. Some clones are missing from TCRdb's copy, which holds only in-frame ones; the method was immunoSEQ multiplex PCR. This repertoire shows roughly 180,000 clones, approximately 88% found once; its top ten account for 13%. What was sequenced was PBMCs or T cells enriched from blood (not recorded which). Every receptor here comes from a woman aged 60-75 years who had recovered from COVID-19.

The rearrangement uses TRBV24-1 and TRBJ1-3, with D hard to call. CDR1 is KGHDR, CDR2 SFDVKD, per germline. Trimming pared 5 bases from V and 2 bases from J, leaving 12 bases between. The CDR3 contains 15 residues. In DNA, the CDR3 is TGTGCCACCAGTGTTCAGGAGGATACTGGAAACACCATATATTTT. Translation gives CATSVQEDTGNTIYF.

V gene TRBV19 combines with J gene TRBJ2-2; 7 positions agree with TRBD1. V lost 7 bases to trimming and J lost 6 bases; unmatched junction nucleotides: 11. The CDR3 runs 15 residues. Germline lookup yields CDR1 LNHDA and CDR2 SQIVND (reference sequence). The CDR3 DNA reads TGTGCCAGTACGGGACAGTCGACCCTCGCCGGGGAGCTGTTTTTT. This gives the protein CASTGQSTLAGELFF. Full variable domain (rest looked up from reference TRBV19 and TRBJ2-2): DGGITQSPKYLFRKEGQNVTLSCEQNLNHDAMYWYRQDPGQGLRLIYYSQIVNDFQKGDIAEGYSVSREKKESFPLTVTSAQKNPTAFYLCASTGQSTLAGELFFGEGSRLTVL.

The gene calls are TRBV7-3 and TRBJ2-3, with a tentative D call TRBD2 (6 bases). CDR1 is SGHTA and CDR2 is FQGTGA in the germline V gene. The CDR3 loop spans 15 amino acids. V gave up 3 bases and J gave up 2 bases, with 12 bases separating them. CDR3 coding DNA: TGTGCCAGCAGCTTCCGTCCTAGCGCCACAGATACGCAGTATTTT. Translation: CASSFRPSATDTQYF.

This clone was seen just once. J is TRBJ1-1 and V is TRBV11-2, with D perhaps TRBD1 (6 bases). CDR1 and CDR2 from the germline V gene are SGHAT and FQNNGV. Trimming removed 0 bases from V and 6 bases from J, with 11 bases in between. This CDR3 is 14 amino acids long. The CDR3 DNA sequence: TGTGCCAGCAGCTTAGACGGACAGTCTCCTGAAGCTTTCTTT. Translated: CASSLDGQSPEAFF.

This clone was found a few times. The CDR3 protein is CASSLSSGVPYNEQFF. CDR3 DNA sequence: TGTGCCAGCAGTCTGTCTAGCGGGGTACCCTACAATGAGCAGTTCTTC. V usage is TRBV6-4 and J usage is TRBJ2-1; 9 nucleotides agree with TRBD2. The V gene's germline CDR1 is MRHNA and CDR2 SNTAGT. The CDR3 loop spans 16 amino acids. Trimming took 5 bases from V and 2 from J; bases not matched to a gene: 7.

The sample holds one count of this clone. The CDR3 nucleotides read TGTGCCAGCAGCCGGACAGAACCCTTCTCCTACGAGCAGTACTTC. This encodes CASSRTEPFSYEQYF. The chain uses TRBV7-7 and TRBJ2-7; a weak D match, TRBD1 (6 bases). The CDR3 sequence is 15 residues long. The germline CDR1 and CDR2 sequences are SSHAT and FNYEAQ (reference sequence). With 5 bases removed from V and 0 bases from J, the gap between germline ends came to 14 bases.

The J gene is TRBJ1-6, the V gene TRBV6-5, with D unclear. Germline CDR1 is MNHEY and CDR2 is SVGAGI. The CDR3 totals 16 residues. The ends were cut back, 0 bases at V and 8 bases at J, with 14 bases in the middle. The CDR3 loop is CASSYSGGQNDSPLHF. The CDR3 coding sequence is TGTGCCAGCAGTTACTCGGGAGGGCAGAATGATTCACCCCTCCACTTT.

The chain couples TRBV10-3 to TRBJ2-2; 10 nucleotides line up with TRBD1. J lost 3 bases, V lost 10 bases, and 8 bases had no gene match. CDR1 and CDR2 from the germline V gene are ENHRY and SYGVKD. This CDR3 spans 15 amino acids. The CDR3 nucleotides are TGTGCCACGCACGACAGGGGGCGAGACACCGGGGAGCTGTTTTTT. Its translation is CATHDRGRDTGELFF.

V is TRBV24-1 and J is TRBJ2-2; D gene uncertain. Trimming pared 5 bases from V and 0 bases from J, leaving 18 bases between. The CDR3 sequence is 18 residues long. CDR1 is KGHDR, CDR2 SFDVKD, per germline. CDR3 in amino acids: CATSGPLGAAANTGELFF. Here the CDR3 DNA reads TGTGCCACCAGTGGCCCCCTAGGCGCGGCAGCGAACACCGGGGAGCTGTTTTTT.

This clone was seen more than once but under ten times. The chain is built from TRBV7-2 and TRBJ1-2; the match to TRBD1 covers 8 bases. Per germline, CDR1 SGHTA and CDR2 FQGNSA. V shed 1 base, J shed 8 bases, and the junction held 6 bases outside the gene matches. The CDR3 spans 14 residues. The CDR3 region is CASSLDRGGRGYTF. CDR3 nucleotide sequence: TGTGCCAGCAGCTTAGACAGGGGGGGTCGAGGCTACACCTTC.

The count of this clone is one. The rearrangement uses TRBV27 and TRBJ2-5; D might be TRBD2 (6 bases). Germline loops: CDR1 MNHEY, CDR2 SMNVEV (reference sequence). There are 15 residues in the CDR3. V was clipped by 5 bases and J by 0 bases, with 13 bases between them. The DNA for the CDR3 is TGTGCCAGCAGTCTCAACCGGGACTACCAAGAGACCCAGTACTTC. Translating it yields CASSLNRDYQETQYF.

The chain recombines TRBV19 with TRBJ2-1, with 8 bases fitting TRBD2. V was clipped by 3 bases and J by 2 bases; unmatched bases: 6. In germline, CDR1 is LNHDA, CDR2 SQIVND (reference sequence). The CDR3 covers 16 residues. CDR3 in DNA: TGTGCCAGTAGTATGTTCAGCGGGAGCCCCTACAATGAGCAGTTCTTC. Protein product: CASSMFSGSPYNEQFF.

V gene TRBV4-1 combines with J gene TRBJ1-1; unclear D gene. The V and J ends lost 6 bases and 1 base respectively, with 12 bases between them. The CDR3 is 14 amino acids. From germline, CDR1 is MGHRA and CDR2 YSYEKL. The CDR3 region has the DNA TGCGCCAGCAGTCGGGATAACCGGAACACTGAAGCTTTCTTT. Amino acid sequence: CASSRDNRNTEAFF.

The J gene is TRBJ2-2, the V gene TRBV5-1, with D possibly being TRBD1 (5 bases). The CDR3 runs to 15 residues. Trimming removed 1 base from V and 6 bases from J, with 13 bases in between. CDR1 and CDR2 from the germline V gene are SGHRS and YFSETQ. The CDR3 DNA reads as TGCGCCAGCAGCTTGATCCAGGGTTCGGCCGGGGAGCTGTTTTTT. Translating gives CASSLIQGSAGELFF.

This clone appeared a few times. CDR3 in DNA: TGTGCCACCACGGACATAAACACCGGGGAGCTGTTTTTT. Its translation is CATTDINTGELFF. J is TRBJ2-2 and V is TRBV19; a possible D gene is TRBD1 (5 bases). Per germline, CDR1 LNHDA and CDR2 SQIVND (reference sequence). V dropped 10 bases and J dropped 2 bases, with 11 bases sitting between them. CDR3 length: 13 residues. Complete variable domain (other parts from reference TRBV19 and TRBJ2-2): DGGITQSPKYLFRKEGQNVTLSCEQNLNHDAMYWYRQDPGQGLRLIYYSQIVNDFQKGDIAEGYSVSREKKESFPLTVTSAQKNPTAFYLCATTDINTGELFFGEGSRLTVL.

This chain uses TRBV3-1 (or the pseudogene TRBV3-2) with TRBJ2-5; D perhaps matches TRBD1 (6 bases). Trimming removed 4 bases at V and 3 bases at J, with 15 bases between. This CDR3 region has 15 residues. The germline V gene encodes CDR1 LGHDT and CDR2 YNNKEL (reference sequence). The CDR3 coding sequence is TGTGCCAGCAGCCTTCGAAGGGGGTTGGAAGAGACCCAGTACTTC. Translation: CASSLRRGLEETQYF.

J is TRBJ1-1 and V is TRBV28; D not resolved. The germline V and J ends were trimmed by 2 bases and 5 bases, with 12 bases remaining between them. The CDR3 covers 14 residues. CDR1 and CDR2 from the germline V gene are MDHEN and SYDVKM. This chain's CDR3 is CASSLGRGLTEAFF. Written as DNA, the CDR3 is TGTGCCAGCAGTTTAGGTCGGGGTTTGACTGAAGCTTTCTTT.

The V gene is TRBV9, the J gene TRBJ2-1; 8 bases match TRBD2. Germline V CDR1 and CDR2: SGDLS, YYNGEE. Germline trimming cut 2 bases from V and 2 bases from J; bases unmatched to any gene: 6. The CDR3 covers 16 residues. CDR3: CASSVITSGPYNEQFF. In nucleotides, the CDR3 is TGTGCCAGCAGCGTTATTACTAGCGGACCCTACAATGAGCAGTTCTTC.

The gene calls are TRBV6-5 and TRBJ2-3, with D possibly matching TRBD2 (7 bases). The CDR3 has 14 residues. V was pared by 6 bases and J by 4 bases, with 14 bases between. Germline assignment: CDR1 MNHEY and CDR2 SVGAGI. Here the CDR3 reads CASRVPGGPDTQYF. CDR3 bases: TGTGCCAGCAGGGTCCCGGGGGGCCCAGATACGCAGTATTTT.

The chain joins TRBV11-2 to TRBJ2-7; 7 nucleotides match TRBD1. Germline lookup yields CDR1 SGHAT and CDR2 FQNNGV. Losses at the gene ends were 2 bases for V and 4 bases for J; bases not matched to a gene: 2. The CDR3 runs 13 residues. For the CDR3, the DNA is TGTGCCAGCAGCTTAACAGGGGTGTACGAGCAGTACTTC. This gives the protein CASSLTGVYEQYF.

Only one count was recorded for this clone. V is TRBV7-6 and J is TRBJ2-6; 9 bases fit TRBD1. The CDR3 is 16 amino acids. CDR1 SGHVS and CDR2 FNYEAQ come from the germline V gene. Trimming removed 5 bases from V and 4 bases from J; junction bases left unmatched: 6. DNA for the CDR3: TGTGCCAGCAGCAGGAGGACAGGGGCCGGGGCCAACGTCCTGACTTTC. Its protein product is CASSRRTGAGANVLTF.

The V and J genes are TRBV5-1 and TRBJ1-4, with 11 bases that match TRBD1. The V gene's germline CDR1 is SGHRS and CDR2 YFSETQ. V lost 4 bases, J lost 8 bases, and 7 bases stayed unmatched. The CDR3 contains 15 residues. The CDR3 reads CASSLGTGGLEKLFF. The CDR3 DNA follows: TGCGCCAGCAGCCTCGGGACAGGGGGATTGGAAAAACTGTTTTTT.

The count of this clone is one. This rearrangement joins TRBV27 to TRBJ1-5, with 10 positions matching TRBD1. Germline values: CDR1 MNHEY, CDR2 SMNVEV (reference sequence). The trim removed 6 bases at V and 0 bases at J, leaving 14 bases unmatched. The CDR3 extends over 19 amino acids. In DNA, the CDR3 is TGTGCCAGCAGGATGACCCGGGACAGGGGACTTTATAGCAATCAGCCCCAGCATTTT. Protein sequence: CASRMTRDRGLYSNQPQHF.

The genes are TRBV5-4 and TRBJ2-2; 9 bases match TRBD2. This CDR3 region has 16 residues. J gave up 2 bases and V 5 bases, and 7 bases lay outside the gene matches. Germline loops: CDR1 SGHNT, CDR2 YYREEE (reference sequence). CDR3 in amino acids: CASSFGTSSNTGELFF. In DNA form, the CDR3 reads TGTGCCAGCAGTTTTGGGACTAGCAGCAACACCGGGGAGCTGTTTTTT.

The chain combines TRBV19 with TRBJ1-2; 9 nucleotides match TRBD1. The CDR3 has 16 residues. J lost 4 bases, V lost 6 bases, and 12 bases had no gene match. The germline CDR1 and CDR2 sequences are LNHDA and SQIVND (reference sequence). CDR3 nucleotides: TGTGCCAGTAGAAATCACAATCCGGGACAGGGCTATGGCTACACCTTC. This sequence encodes CASRNHNPGQGYGYTF.

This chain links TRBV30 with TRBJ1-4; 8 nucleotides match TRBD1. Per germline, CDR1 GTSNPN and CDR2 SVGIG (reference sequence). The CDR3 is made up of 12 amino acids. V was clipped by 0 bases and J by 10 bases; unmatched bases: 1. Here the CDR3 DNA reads TGTGCCTGGAGTGTACAGGGGGGAAAACTGTTTTTT. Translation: CAWSVQGGKLFF. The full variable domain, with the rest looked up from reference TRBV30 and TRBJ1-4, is SQTIHQWPATLVQPVGSPLSLECTVEGTSNPNLYWYRQAAGRGLQLLFYSVGIGQISSEVPQNLSASRPQDRQFILSSKKLLLSDSGFYLCAWSVQGGKLFFGSGTQLSVL.

The CDR3 region is CATHPGGYGYTF. The CDR3 bases are TGTGCCACCCATCCAGGGGGCTATGGCTACACCTTC. This rearrangement joins TRBV10-3 to TRBJ1-2, with 7 bases that match TRBD1. J was trimmed by 4 bases and V by 10 bases; bases with no gene match: 6. This CDR3 has 12 amino acids. Germline CDR1 reads ENHRY; CDR2 reads SYGVKD.

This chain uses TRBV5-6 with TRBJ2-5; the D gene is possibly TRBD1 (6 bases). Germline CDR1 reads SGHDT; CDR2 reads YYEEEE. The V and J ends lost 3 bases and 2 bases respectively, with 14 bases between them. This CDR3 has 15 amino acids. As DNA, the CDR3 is TGTGCCAGCAGCTGGAGAGGACAGAGGCAAGAGACCCAGTACTTC. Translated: CASSWRGQRQETQYF.

Here the CDR3 DNA reads TGTGCCAGCACCGTACAGGGGATGAACACTGAAGCTTTCTTT. Amino acids: CASTVQGMNTEAFF. This chain uses TRBV6-5 with TRBJ1-1; 7 bases are shared with TRBD1. The CDR3 loop spans 14 amino acids. Germline V gives CDR1 MNHEY, CDR2 SVGAGI. J lost 0 bases, V lost 7 bases, and 5 bases had no gene match.